Listed below are T cell receptor beta chains from one sample, sequenced in a study of T cell responses to AZD1222 COVID-19 vaccine. TCRdb's copy holds only in-frame clones and misses some; the assay was immunoSEQ multiplex PCR. The sample has over 150,000 clones; approximately 90% are singletons. The sequenced sample was peripheral blood, obtained on day 0 of AZD1222 vaccination. All receptors derive from an adult in good health. The CDR3 runs from the conserved cysteine through the conserved F or W. D genes are given only for firm matches. Expanded clones are given a class, and other clones once, few, many or no size at all.

D,size,V,J,DNA,CDR3
-,-,TRBV5-1,TRBJ2-5,TGCGCCAGCTCCCAGGGGGGAGCGGGGGCGATCCAGACCCAGTACTTC,CASSQGGAGAIQTQYF
-,-,TRBV7-9,TRBJ1-3,TGTGCCAGCAGCTTTGCCTCTGGAAACACCATATATTTT,CASSFASGNTIYF
-,-,TRBV3-1/TRBV3-2,TRBJ2-1,TGTGCCAGCAGCCAAGACGCAGTCCCCCAGTTCTTC,CASSQDAVPQFF
-,-,TRBV3-1/TRBV3-2,TRBJ2-1,TGTGCCAGCAGCCAAGATCGACTGGGTAATGAGCAGTTCTTC,CASSQDRLGNEQFF
TRBD2,-,TRBV9,TRBJ2-5,TGTGCCAGCAGCGCCTCTAGCGGGGGTCATTTAGAGACCCAGTACTTC,CASSASSGGHLETQYF
-,-,TRBV7-7,TRBJ2-3,TGTGCTAGCAGCCCCTCGGTAAAGAGCACAGATACGCAGTATTTT,CASSPSVKSTDTQYF
-,-,TRBV5-1,TRBJ2-1,TGCGCCAGCAGCTTGGGCAGGGGATGGGACAATGAGCAGTTCTTC,CASSLGRGWDNEQFF
-,-,TRBV6-5,TRBJ2-7,TGTGCCAGCAGCCTGTTTACTCCCAACACCTACGAGCAGTACTTC,CASSLFTPNTYEQYF
TRBD2,few,TRBV7-2,TRBJ2-5,TGTGCCAGCAGCTTATATCGGTCTAGCGGAGAGACCCAGTACTTC,CASSLYRSSGETQYF
-,-,TRBV5-1,TRBJ2-2,TGCGCCAGCAGTCACTCGGGACACGGCACCGGGGAGCTGTTTTTT,CASSHSGHGTGELFF
-,-,TRBV6-5,TRBJ2-5,TGTGCCAGCAGTCGAGACCCCAGCGGCCAAGAGACCCAGTACTTC,CASSRDPSGQETQYF
-,-,TRBV11-3,TRBJ2-1,TGTGCCAGCAGCTTACTTGGGAGCTCCTACAATGAGCAGTTCTTC,CASSLLGSSYNEQFF
-,-,TRBV5-6,TRBJ1-3,TGTGCCAGCAGTCTTCCGGGACCTGGCTCTGGAAACACCATATATTTT,CASSLPGPGSGNTIYF
TRBD1,once,TRBV9,TRBJ2-2,TGTGCCAGCAGCGTTAGACAGGGTGGCGGGGAGCTGTTTTTT,CASSVRQGGGELFF
TRBD1,-,TRBV28,TRBJ1-1,TGTGCCGGGGAGGACAGGGGGATCTTGCGGGAACGAAAATTT,CAGEDRGILRERKF
-,-,TRBV5-4,TRBJ1-5,TGTGCCAGCAGCTTTGATGGGTTAAATCAGCCCCAGCATTTT,CASSFDGLNQPQHF
-,-,TRBV12-5,TRBJ1-2,TGTGCTAGTGGTTTGGCCCTAATAGATGGCTACACCTTC,CASGLALIDGYTF